Included here is one T cell receptor beta chain sequence, with context. Its cognate antigen has yet to be identified. Nothing much larger sits one base from this clone, and base qualities are not available. The immunoSEQ hsTCRB v3.0 assay was used at survey level resolution to sequence the TRB variable region. The targeted TRB sequencing depth was roughly 40,000-55,000 T-cell genomes per sample. TRB libraries were pooled and sequenced on an Illumina MiSeq using a v3 150-cycle kit. In the source study's methods: Repertoire analysis ran in R within a reproducible Nextflow workflow covering QC, data transformation and analysis. Custom analyses were implemented in LymphoSeq2, an R package for AIRR-Seq data exploration. Several samples yielding fewer than 5000 total TRB sequences were excluded, leaving around 190 analyzed HIV repertoires. Among the roughly 200 retained HIV repertoires, 55 to 65 were collected before ART initiation and roughly 130 after ART initiation. Repertoires were downsampled to 5000 TRB nucleotide sequences, and summary statistics were averaged over 100 downsampling iterations. TRB sequences were retained for analysis only if CDR3 regions of at least seven amino acids were present. Diversity was measured with a Shannon entropy-derived clonality score and the Gini coefficient. In the repertoire networks, any two of the top 5000 CDR3 amino acid sequences were linked whenever the two sequences differed by an edit distance of one. For TRB CDR3 amino acid sequences, antigen specificity groups and MHC restriction were predicted with GLIPH2. To flag known CMV, EBV, HIV or tissue antigen associations, CDR3 amino acid sequences were matched against VDJdb and McPAS-TCR. Pre-ART, post-ART and control groups were compared with Wilcoxon signed-rank tests and Holm-Bonferroni correction. In TCRdb, the immuneACCESS table is reduced to in-frame sequences with V and J assigned. These tables do not hold every clone; where another copy was compared, an unresolved V gene accounts for under half, and the others remain unexplained. That table furnishes V, J and clone size, whereas the DNA furnished D and trimming. This sample comprises roughly 16,000 clones, over 75% of them detected only once. Around 4.3% of the sample comes from the top ten.

From the cysteine through the phenylalanine, the CDR3 covers 15 amino acids. The DNA shown is the 45-base CDR3, in frame from base 1. V was cut back by 5 bases and J by 0 bases, leaving a gap of 11 bases between them. The germline V gene sets CDR1 to ENHRY and CDR2 to SYGVKD. This record comes from a study of long-term antiretroviral therapy in people with HIV (dated by TCRdb to about 2022). Some background on the complete study: The earliest samples were collected roughly a decade before the 2015 WHO recommendation for immediate ART, at a time when ART was usually postponed until CD4 counts fell. This retrospective serial study examined whether starting ART and sustained HIV suppression were associated with changes in the composition and diversity of the TRB repertoire in peripheral blood. A total of 150 to 200 cryopreserved PBMC samples came from approximately 30 adults with confirmed HIV infection and were collected serially over a mean of roughly six years (range 1-12). Test extractions of a monoclonal T-cell line alongside 30 or so polyclonal samples showed no cross-contamination during QIAcube processing. Of the roughly 30 participants with HIV, ten to eleven were female. Overall study outcomes, separate from this receptor: The samples span the years 2004 to 2017, and the ART regimens used at that time may not be as effective as current regimens. Inferences about post-ART repertoire changes are limited because no data were available on ART adherence, viral resistance or therapy changes. At every time point, the repertoire was dominated by expanded TRB clones first identified before ART initiation, although this dominance fluctuated and, in many PLHIV, declined after ART. Since PBMC availability was limited, sequencing covered only the TCR beta chain, with no alpha chain pairing. CDR3 length ranges in HIV repertoires were narrower than in controls, and network structure suggested an antigen-experienced repertoire with only a slight naive shift after ART. Unsorted PBMC were profiled instead of sorted CD4+ and CD8+ T cells because pre-ART samples had limited cell numbers. Starting ART was linked to a significant rise in TRB diversity, yet even after long-term ART the diversity remained significantly lower than in transplant donor controls.

To be included, a participant needed at least one PBMC sample from before ART initiation plus at least two post-ART samples. All participants with HIV were treated in the United States of America. Before DNA extraction, cryopreserved samples of about 0.95-10 million PBMC were thawed and washed. At the time of the earliest PBMC sample for each participant with HIV, ages ranged from about 20 to 55 years. Per participant, PBMC samples came from 1-4 timepoints prior to ART initiation and 2-8 timepoints following ART initiation, for a median of 7 samples. For every participant, serial HIV viral load, CD4+ T-cell count, ART history and demographic data were obtained. Using a Qiagen kit on a QIAcube, genomic DNA was extracted from unsorted PBMC, with samples processed in batches of 12.

The source material was unsorted PBMCs, sampled 0.1 years before starting antiretroviral therapy. This TCR came from a man in his late teens or twenties with HIV. Here the chain combines TRBV10-3 and TRBJ1-5; the D region possibly corresponds to TRBD1 (6 bases align). In nucleotides, the sequence is TGTGCCATCAGTCGGGACAAATATAGCAATCAGCCCCAGCATTTT. The encoded protein is CAISRDKYSNQPQHF.